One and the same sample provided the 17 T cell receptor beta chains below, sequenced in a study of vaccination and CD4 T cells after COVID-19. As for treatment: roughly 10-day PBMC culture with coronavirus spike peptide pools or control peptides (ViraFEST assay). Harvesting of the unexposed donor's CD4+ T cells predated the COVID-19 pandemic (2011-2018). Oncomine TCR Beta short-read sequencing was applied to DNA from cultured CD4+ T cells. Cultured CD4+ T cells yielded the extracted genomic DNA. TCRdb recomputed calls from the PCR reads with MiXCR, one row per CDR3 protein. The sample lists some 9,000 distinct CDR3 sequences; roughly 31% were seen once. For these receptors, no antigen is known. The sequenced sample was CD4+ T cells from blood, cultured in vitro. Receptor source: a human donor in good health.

This chain's CDR3 is CASSYVQGNQPQHF. CDR3 sequence (DNA): TGTGCCAGCAGTTATGTACAGGGTAATCAGCCCCAGCATTTT. J is TRBJ1-5 and V is TRBV6-2 or TRBV6-3, with D possibly TRBD1 on 6 matching bases. CDR1 and CDR2 from the germline V gene are MNHEY and SVGEGT. Trimming stripped 3 bases from V and 4 bases from J, with 10 bases between. The CDR3 contains 14 residues.

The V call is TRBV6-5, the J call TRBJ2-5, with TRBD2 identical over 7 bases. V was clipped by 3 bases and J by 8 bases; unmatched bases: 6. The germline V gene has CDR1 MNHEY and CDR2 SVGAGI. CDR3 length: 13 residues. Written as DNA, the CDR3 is TGTGCCAGCAGTTATCCAGGGAGGGACACCCAGTACTTC. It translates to CASSYPGRDTQYF.

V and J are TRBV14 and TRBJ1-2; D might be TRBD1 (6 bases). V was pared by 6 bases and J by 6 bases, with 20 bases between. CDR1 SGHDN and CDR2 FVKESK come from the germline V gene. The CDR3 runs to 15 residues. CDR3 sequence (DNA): TGTGCCAGCAGAGTGACAGGAGCCACACTCCATGGCTACACCTTC. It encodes CASRVTGATLHGYTF.

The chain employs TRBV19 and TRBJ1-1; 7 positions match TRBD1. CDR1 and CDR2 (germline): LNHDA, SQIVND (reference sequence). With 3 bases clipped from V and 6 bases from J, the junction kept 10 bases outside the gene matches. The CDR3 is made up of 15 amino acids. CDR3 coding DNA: TGTGCCAGTAGTATCTTATTCATGACAGGGCCTGAAGCTTTCTTT. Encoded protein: CASSILFMTGPEAFF.

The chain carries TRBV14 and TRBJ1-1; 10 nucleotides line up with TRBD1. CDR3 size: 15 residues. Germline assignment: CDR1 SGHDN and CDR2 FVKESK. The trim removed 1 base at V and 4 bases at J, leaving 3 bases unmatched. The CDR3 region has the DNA TGTGCCAGCAGCCAAGGACAGGGGGCGGGCACTGAAGCTTTCTTT. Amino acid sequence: CASSQGQGAGTEAFF. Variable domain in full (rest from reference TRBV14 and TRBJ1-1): EAGVTQFPSHSVIEKGQTVTLRCDPISGHDNLYWYRRVMGKEIKFLLHFVKESKQDESGMPNNRFLAERTGGTYSTLKVQPAELEDSGVYFCASSQGQGAGTEAFFGQGTRLTVV.

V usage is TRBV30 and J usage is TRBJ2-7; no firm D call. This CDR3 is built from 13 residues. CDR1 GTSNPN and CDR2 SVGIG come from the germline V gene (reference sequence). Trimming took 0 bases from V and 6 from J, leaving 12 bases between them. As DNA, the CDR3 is TGTGCCTGGAGTGTTTTAGGCATGGGCGAGCAGTACTTC. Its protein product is CAWSVLGMGEQYF.

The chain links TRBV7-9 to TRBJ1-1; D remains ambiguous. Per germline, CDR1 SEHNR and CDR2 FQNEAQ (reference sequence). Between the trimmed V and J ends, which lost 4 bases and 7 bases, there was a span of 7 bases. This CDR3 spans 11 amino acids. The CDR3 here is CASSSQIEAFF. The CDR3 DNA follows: TGTGCCAGCAGCTCCCAGATTGAAGCTTTCTTT.

The CDR3 here is CASSSMVLRDFNLEQYF. The CDR3 nucleotides read TGTGCCAGCAGCTCAATGGTGCTCAGGGATTTTAATTTAGAGCAGTACTTC. This chain joins TRBV7-8 and TRBJ2-7, with a tentative D call TRBD1 (5 bases). The CDR3 has 17 residues. The V end lost 4 bases, the J end lost 7 bases, and 26 bases lay between the germline ends. Germline CDR1 SGHVS, CDR2 FQNEAQ.

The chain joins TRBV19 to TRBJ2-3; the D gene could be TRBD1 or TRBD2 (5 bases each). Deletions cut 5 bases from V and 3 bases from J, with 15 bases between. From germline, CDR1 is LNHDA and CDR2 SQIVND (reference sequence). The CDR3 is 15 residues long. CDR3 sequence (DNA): TGTGCCAGTAGTTCCCGGGGCGTAAGTACAGATACGCAGTATTTT. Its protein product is CASSSRGVSTDTQYF.

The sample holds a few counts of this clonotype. CDR3 sequence (DNA): TGTGCCAGCAGTTCGAGAGCGGGGAGCTCCTACGAGCAGTACTTC. Protein product: CASSSRAGSSYEQYF. The chain is built from TRBV12-3 or TRBV12-4 and TRBJ2-7, with 7 bases aligning to TRBD2. The CDR3 has 15 residues. J was trimmed by 0 bases and V by 4 bases; bases with no gene match: 6.

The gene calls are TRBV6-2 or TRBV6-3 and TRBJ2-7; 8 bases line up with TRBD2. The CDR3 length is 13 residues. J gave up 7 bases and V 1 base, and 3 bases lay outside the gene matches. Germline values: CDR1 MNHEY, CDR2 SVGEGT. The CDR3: CASSYFREGEQYF. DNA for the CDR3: TGTGCCAGCAGTTACTTCCGGGAGGGAGAGCAGTACTTC.

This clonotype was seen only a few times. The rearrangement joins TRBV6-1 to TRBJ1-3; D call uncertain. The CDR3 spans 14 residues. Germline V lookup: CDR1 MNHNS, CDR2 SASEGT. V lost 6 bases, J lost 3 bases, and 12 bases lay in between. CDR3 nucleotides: TGTGCCAGCAGCCGGGAGGGCGGTGGAAACACCATATATTTT. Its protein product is CASSREGGGNTIYF.

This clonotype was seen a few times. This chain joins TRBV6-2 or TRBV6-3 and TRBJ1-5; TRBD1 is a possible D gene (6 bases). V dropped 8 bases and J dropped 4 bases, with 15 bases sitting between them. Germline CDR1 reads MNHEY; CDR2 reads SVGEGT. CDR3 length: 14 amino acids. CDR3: CASVNREGNQPQHF. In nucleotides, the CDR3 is TGTGCCAGCGTCAACAGGGAGGGGAATCAGCCCCAGCATTTT.

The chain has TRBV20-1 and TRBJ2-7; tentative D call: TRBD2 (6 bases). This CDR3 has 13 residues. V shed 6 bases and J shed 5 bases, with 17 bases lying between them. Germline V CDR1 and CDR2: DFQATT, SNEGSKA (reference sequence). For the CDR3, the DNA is TGCAGTGCGGGAGGAGGGACCACTCACGAGCAGTACTTC. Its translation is CSAGGGTTHEQYF.

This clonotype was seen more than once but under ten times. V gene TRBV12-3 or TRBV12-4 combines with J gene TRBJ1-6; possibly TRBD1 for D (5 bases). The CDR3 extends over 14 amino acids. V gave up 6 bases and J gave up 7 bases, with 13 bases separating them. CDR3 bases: TGTGCCAGCAGCGAAATGGGGGGGAATTCACCCCTCCACTTT. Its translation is CASSEMGGNSPLHF.

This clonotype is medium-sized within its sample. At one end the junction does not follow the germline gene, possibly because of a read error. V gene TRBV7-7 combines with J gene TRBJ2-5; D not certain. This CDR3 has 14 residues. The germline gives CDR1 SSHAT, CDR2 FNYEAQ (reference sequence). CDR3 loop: CASSLGGEGETQYF. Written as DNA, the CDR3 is TGTGCTAGCAGCTTAGGCGGAGAAGGAGAGACCCAGTACTTC. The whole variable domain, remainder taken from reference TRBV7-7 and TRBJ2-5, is GAGVSQSPRYKVTKRGQDVTLRCDPISSHATLYWYQQALGQGPEFLTYFNYEAQPDKSGLPSDRFSAERPEGSISTLTIQRTEQRDSAMYRCASSLGGEGETQYFGPGTRLLVL.

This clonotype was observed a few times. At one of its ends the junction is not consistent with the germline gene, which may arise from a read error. CDR3 sequence: CASSPVTGSYEQYF. DNA of the CDR3: TGTGCTAGCAGCCCGGTAACAGGTTCCTACGAGCAGTACTTC. This chain links TRBV7-7 with TRBJ2-7; tentatively, D is TRBD1 (5 bases). CDR3 length: 14 residues. CDR1 SSHAT and CDR2 FNYEAQ come from the germline V gene (reference sequence).